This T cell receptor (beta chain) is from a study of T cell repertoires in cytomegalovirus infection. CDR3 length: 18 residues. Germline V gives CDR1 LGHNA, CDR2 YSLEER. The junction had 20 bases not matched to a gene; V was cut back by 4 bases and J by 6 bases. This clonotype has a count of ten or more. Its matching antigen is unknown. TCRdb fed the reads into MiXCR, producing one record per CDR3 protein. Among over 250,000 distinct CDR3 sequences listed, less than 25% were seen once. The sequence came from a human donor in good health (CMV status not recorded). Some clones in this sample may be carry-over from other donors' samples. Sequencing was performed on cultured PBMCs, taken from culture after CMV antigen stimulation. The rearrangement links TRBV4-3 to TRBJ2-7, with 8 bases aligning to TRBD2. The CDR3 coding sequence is TGCGCCAGCAGCCCCTCCTTCCCCGCGGGACTAGTCCTTGGCGAGCAGTACTTC. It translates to CASSPSFPAGLVLGEQYF.